This TCR beta chain was captured in a study of blood T cell repertoires in COVID-19. Assay used: immunoSEQ multiplex PCR; TCRdb lists only in-frame clones, some missing. The sample consists of 150,000 to 200,000 clones, about 89% of them appearing once. Trimming removed 7 bases at V and 6 bases at J, with 7 bases between. CDR1 and CDR2 (germline): MNHEY, SMNVEV (reference sequence). The length of the CDR3 is 11 residues. The source material was peripheral blood. The V gene is TRBV27, the J gene TRBJ2-1, with a weak D call TRBD2 (5 bases). The TCR was taken from a young man who had recovered from COVID-19. The CDR3 loop is CASKDFNEQFF. CDR3 sequence (DNA): TGTGCCAGCAAGGACTTCAATGAGCAGTTCTTC.